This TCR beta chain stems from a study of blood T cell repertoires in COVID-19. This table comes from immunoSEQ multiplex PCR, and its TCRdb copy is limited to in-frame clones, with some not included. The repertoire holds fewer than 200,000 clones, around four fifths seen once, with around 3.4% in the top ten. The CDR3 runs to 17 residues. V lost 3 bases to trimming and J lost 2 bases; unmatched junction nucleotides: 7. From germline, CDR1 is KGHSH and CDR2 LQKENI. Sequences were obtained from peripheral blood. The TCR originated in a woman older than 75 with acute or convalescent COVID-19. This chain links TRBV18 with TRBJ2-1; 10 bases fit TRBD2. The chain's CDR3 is CASSPPGLAVPYNEQFF. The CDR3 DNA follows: TGTGCCAGCTCACCCCCCGGACTAGCGGTTCCCTACAATGAGCAGTTCTTC.